This TCR beta chain was retrieved from a study of T cell repertoires in cytomegalovirus infection. This clonotype was counted only a few times. Its antigen remains unidentified. The CDR3 spans 14 residues. The V gene's germline CDR1 is SGHDT and CDR2 YYEEEE. Trimming stripped 4 bases from V and 0 bases from J, with 7 bases between. The study's findings and limits: Within the response measured ex vivo, HLA-C-restricted CMV-specific TCR beta clonotypes were dominant.

Each CDR3 protein is one row after TCRdb ran MiXCR on the reads. The sample contains roughly 720,000 distinct CDR3 sequences, about 40% of which appear only once. Sequencing was done on a sample of PBMCs. V and J are TRBV5-6 and TRBJ1-4, with D hard to call. The TCR sequence derives from a human donor in good health (CMV status not recorded). Some clones in this sample may be carry-over from other donors' samples. Here the CDR3 reads CASSISATNEKLFF. The CDR3, as DNA: TGTGCCAGCAGCATCAGTGCAACTAATGAAAAACTGTTTTTT.